This TCR beta chain was sequenced in a study of blood T cell repertoires in COVID-19. Study-wide context: Italy, Spain and the United States were the sources of the convalescent and acute COVID-19 samples. The cDNA or gDNA used as material had been derived from T cells, B-cell-depleted T cells, or PBMCs.

This CDR3 spans 16 amino acids. CDR1 is LNHDA and CDR2 is SQIVND in the germline V gene (reference sequence). V lost 1 base, J lost 4 bases, and 14 bases lay in between. Generated by immunoSEQ multiplex PCR, the TCRdb table keeps only in-frame clones and is missing some. The sample contains fewer than 65,000 clones, about nine tenths of which appear only once. The specimen was peripheral blood. The sequence was obtained from a woman older than 75 with acute or convalescent COVID-19. This chain connects TRBV19 to TRBJ2-1; no clear D. CDR3 protein: CASSIGEAVRYNEQFF. The CDR3 DNA is TGTGCCAGTAGTATAGGAGAGGCAGTGCGTTACAATGAGCAGTTCTTC.